What follows is one T cell receptor beta chain and its context. No antigen is known for it. Sequenced on a NextSeq 550. The Human TCR Profiling Kit (MiLaboratory) was used to prepare UMI-labeled 5' RACE TRB cDNA libraries. The full amount of extracted RNA was used for cDNA synthesis, and the full amount of resulting cDNA was used for PCR amplification. Libraries were prepared in parallel with an identical number of PCR cycles. The study's own analysis went as follows. With a minimum of two reads required per UMI, MIGEC and MiXCR pulled out about 49,000 +/- 11,000 unique UMI-labeled TRB cDNA molecules from each library. Each library averaged about 38,000 +/- 11,000 functional in-frame TRB CDR3 nucleotide clonotypes without stop codons. Diversity metrics, including normalized Shannon-Wiener and Chao1, were computed in VDJtools after downsampling to 5000 UMI-labeled TRB molecules per sample. VDJtools was used to calculate clonotype-size-weighted physicochemical properties of the central five CDR3 residues, namely interaction energy, strength, volume and Kidera factor 4. TCRdb reprocessed the reads; each CDR3 protein sequence makes one entry, and DNA is unavailable. The V and J calls and clone size are TCRdb's, not the authors'. The table kept for this sample lists under 85,000 distinct CDR3 sequences. The ten largest make up approximately 1.5% of the sample.

For each CD8+ T cell subset, flow sorting was done in triplicate, and about 300,000 cells per subset went directly into RLT lysis buffer. Naive CD8+ T cells were defined stringently as CD45RO-CCR7+CD27+CD95- to exclude memory contaminants. Using standard density gradient centrifugation, peripheral blood mononuclear cells were isolated from buffy coats. A FACSAria III was used to flow-sort naive CD8+ T cells into CXCR3-negative and CXCR3-positive populations. Total RNA was extracted from sorted cells using an RNeasy Mini Kit. These data are taken from a study of CXCR3-negative and CXCR3-positive naive CD8 T cells (dated by TCRdb to about 2019). At the level of the whole study: In total, roughly 140 million TRB reads were obtained, which works out to roughly 1.5 +/- 0.3 million reads per library. Diversity and physicochemical repertoire analyses were performed on 11 donors pooled from two independent experiments. For the TRBV-TRBJ cluster analysis, the naive subsets came from roughly 5 donors, while the memory cells came from 3 donors.

What the study reported, not specific to this receptor: Compared with CXCR3-negative naive cells, CXCR3-positive naive cells had TRB CDR3s with higher hydrophobicity (lower Kidera factor 4), lower energy, and higher strength and volume indices. Comparably high repertoire diversity was found in both naive subsets, whereas much lower repertoire diversity was found in memory CD8+ T cells. TRBV-TRBJ usage was similar between naive CXCR3-negative and CXCR3-positive cells from the same donor, while memory cells showed distinct patterns. Freshly isolated PBMCs were used for most assays because CXCR3 expression went down partially after cryopreservation. Because surface CD5, which is linked to self-reactivity in mice, was comparable between the naive subsets, TCR interaction strength was also inferred from the physicochemical properties of TRB CDR3s.

CDR1 and CDR2 (MNHEY, SVGEGT) derive from the germline V gene. The CDR3 sequence holds 19 residues, the cysteine and phenylalanine included. No DNA is recorded. The receptor was isolated from a human donor in good health. Some clones in this sample may be carry-over from other donors' samples. Sequencing was done on a sample of naive CXCR3- CD8+ T cells from blood. The cell subset or site label here, explained by the study, means: CD45RO-CCR7+CD27+CD95- naive CD8+ T cells lacking CXCR3 (TNR3-). This chain is built from TRBV6-2 or TRBV6-3 and TRBJ2-5; no DNA is available, so the TRBD2 call from TCRdb remains unchecked. The CDR3 reads as follows: CASSYSLRTQGTYQETQYF.